A single sample is the source of the 24 T cell receptor beta chains below, sequenced in a study of blood T cell repertoires in COVID-19 (dated by TCRdb to 2018 to 2020). Library construction relied on the immunoSEQ multiplex PCR assay. TCRdb mirrors the immuneACCESS table, restricted to in-frame sequences. Some clones are absent from its copies; in checked studies, under half trace to an unresolved V gene, and the reason for the others is unknown. The sample has about 160,000 clones on record, around 87% of them singletons. The top ten hold 10% of the sample. Sequencing was performed on peripheral blood. The origin of the receptors is a woman aged 70-85 years with COVID-19, enrolled during active disease.

The CDR3 region is CASSKSRTDGGNQPQHF. The CDR3, as DNA: TGTGCCAGTAGTAAATCCAGGACAGATGGGGGCAATCAGCCCCAGCATTTT. The chain couples TRBV19 to TRBJ1-5, with D possibly being TRBD1 (6 bases). CDR1 is LNHDA and CDR2 is SQIVND in the germline V gene (reference sequence). V was trimmed by 4 bases and J by 2 bases, leaving 18 bases between them. The CDR3 has 17 residues.

The chain is built from TRBV27 and TRBJ1-1; 9 bases are a match to TRBD1. Germline V gene lookup returns CDR1 MNHEY and CDR2 SMNVEV (reference sequence). With 7 bases clipped from V and 3 bases from J, the junction kept 6 bases outside the gene matches. CDR3 length: 14 residues. The CDR3 region is CASTPGDRDTEAFF. The CDR3 nucleotides read TGTGCCAGCACCCCGGGGGACAGGGACACTGAAGCTTTCTTT.

The chain employs TRBV3-1 (or the pseudogene TRBV3-2) and TRBJ1-1, with TRBD1 as a possible D gene (6 bases). The CDR3 is 16 amino acids. V was clipped by 3 bases and J by 4 bases, with 18 bases between them. Germline loops: CDR1 LGHDT, CDR2 YNNKEL (reference sequence). In nucleotides, the CDR3 is TGTGCCAGCAGCCAGAAAGGACCAACCAGGGGCACTGAAGCTTTCTTT. Translation gives CASSQKGPTRGTEAFF.

This clone came up once. The genes are TRBV27 and TRBJ1-6; maybe TRBD1 (6 bases). CDR3 size: 14 residues. The V gene's germline CDR1 is MNHEY and CDR2 SMNVEV (reference sequence). Trimming removed 5 bases at V and 10 bases at J, with 15 bases between. The CDR3 nucleotides read TGTGCCAGCAGTCTGTGGGACACCGGGTCACCCCTCCACTTT. Protein sequence: CASSLWDTGSPLHF.

The genes are TRBV10-2 and TRBJ1-2; no reliable D call. V gave up 4 bases and J gave up 7 bases, with 7 bases separating them. Germline-derived CDR1 and CDR2 are WSHSY and SAAADI. This CDR3 spans 11 amino acids. The chain's CDR3 is CASSGRGGYTF. The CDR3 coding sequence is TGCGCCAGCAGTGGCCGGGGTGGCTACACCTTC.

This chain connects TRBV7-9 to TRBJ1-4; no clear D gene. This CDR3 spans 13 amino acids. Germline-derived CDR1 and CDR2 are SEHNR and FQNEAQ (reference sequence). V gave up 3 bases and J gave up 8 bases, with 10 bases separating them. The CDR3, as DNA: TGTGCCAGCAGCTTGCGGGTAGAAGAAAAACTGTTTTTT. Protein product: CASSLRVEEKLFF.

The chain recombines TRBV6-5 with TRBJ2-3, with D possibly being TRBD1 (7 bases). V dropped 10 bases and J dropped 2 bases, with 16 bases sitting between them. Germline loops: CDR1 MNHEY, CDR2 SVGAGI. CDR3 size: 14 residues. The CDR3 is CATLRDRNTDTQYF. CDR3 nucleotide sequence: TGTGCCACTCTGCGGGACAGAAACACAGATACGCAGTATTTT.

V is TRBV5-1 and J is TRBJ2-2, with D hard to call. CDR1 is SGHRS and CDR2 is YFSETQ in the germline V gene. The CDR3 is 17 amino acids. The V end was cut by 1 base, the J end by 2 bases, with 15 bases between. The CDR3 DNA sequence: TGCGCCAGCAGCTTGTTACCGGATTTGGGCAACACCGGGGAGCTGTTTTTT. Translating gives CASSLLPDLGNTGELFF.

The table lists this clone with a count of one. V gene TRBV9 combines with J gene TRBJ1-1; D may be TRBD1 (5 bases). CDR1 and CDR2 from the germline V gene are SGDLS and YYNGEE. V lost 4 bases, J lost 4 bases, and 17 bases lay in between. This CDR3 contains 15 residues. CDR3 loop: CASSPGGTVVTEAFF. In DNA form, the CDR3 reads TGTGCCAGCAGCCCCGGGGGTACCGTAGTCACTGAAGCTTTCTTT. Supplemented by reference TRBV9 and TRBJ1-1, the full variable domain reads DSGVTQTPKHLITATGQRVTLRCSPRSGDLSVYWYQQSLDQGLQFLIQYYNGEERAKGNILERFSAQQFPDLHSELNLSSLELGDSALYFCASSPGGTVVTEAFFGQGTRLTVV.

The chain carries TRBV2 and TRBJ2-7, with a weak D call TRBD2 (5 bases). The CDR3 spans 13 residues. V gave up 5 bases and J gave up 2 bases, with 10 bases separating them. Germline V lookup: CDR1 SNHLY, CDR2 FYNNEI. In DNA form, the CDR3 reads TGTGCCAGCAGTCGGGGTTTGGCCTACGAGCAGTACTTC. Amino acids: CASSRGLAYEQYF.

The J gene is TRBJ2-1, the V gene TRBV5-1, with 9 bases lining up with TRBD1. Germline trimming cut 6 bases from V and 5 bases from J; bases unmatched to any gene: 9. The CDR3 consists of 15 residues. CDR1 is SGHRS, CDR2 YFSETQ, per germline. CDR3 sequence: CASKQGAIYHNEQFF. For the CDR3, the DNA is TGCGCCAGCAAACAGGGGGCTATTTACCACAATGAGCAGTTCTTC.

V is TRBV5-6 and J is TRBJ1-1, with 7 bases that match TRBD1. Per the germline V gene, CDR1 is SGHDT and CDR2 is YYEEEE. The CDR3 sequence is 16 residues long. Trimming took 0 bases from V and 1 from J; bases not matched to a gene: 6. The CDR3, as DNA: TGTGCCAGCAGCTTGGCCCCGAGACAGGGGAACACTGAAGCTTTCTTT. This sequence encodes CASSLAPRQGNTEAFF.

The rearrangement uses TRBV7-2 and TRBJ2-7; D is unclear. Germline CDR1 reads SGHTA; CDR2 reads FQGNSA. This CDR3 spans 13 amino acids. Trimming stripped 4 bases from V and 5 bases from J, with 12 bases between. Here the CDR3 reads CASSSRPGDEQYF. The CDR3 DNA reads as TGTGCCAGCAGCTCACGACCCGGAGACGAGCAGTACTTC.

V is TRBV5-6 and J is TRBJ2-1; no definite D call. The V gene's germline CDR1 is SGHDT and CDR2 YYEEEE. This CDR3 is 13 amino acids long. V lost 1 base and J lost 3, with 5 bases in between. This CDR3 is CASSLPSYNEQFF. CDR3 sequence (DNA): TGTGCCAGCAGCTTGCCTAGCTACAATGAGCAGTTCTTC.

This clone has a single count. The chain carries TRBV2 and TRBJ1-1, with 7 nucleotides matching TRBD1. V lost 3 bases, J lost 0 bases, and 7 bases stayed unmatched. Germline V CDR1 and CDR2: SNHLY, FYNNEI. This CDR3 has 16 residues. CDR3 bases: TGTGCCAGCAGTGACATCCCCGGACAGGTGAACACTGAAGCTTTCTTT. It specifies CASSDIPGQVNTEAFF.

CDR3 bases: TGTGCCAGCAGCCTCCAGGGTATTAATGAAAAACTGTTTTTT. Amino acid sequence: CASSLQGINEKLFF. This rearrangement joins TRBV5-6 to TRBJ1-4; D might be TRBD1 (5 bases). Trimming pared 4 bases from V and 4 bases from J, leaving 11 bases between. The CDR3 sequence is 14 residues long. CDR1 is SGHDT, CDR2 YYEEEE, per germline.

The chain's CDR3 is CASSQTGREHQPQHF. The CDR3 nucleotides are TGTGCCAGCAGCCAAACGGGGAGAGAACATCAGCCCCAGCATTTT. The chain employs TRBV7-8 and TRBJ1-5; no definite D call. The germline gives CDR1 SGHVS, CDR2 FQNEAQ. CDR3 length: 15 amino acids. V was shortened by 5 bases and J by 5 bases, with 16 bases between the two germline ends.

The rearrangement uses TRBV7-9 and TRBJ2-1; TRBD1 matches at 10 bases. V lost 2 bases to trimming and J lost 6 bases; unmatched junction nucleotides: 7. CDR1 is SEHNR and CDR2 is FQNEAQ in the germline V gene (reference sequence). The CDR3 has 16 amino acids. CDR3 in DNA: TGTGCCAGCAGCTTACCCGGGACAGGGGCGGGCAATGAGCAGTTCTTC. This gives the protein CASSLPGTGAGNEQFF. The full variable domain, with the rest looked up from reference TRBV7-9 and TRBJ2-1, is DTGVSQNPRHKITKRGQNVTFRCDPISEHNRLYWYRQTLGQGPEFLTYFQNEAQLEKSRLLSDRFSAERPKGSFSTLEIQRTEQGDSAMYLCASSLPGTGAGNEQFFGPGTRLTVL.

V and J are TRBV6-1 and TRBJ2-3; TRBD1 might be the D (5 bases). V lost 4 bases and J lost 0, with 14 bases in between. CDR1 is MNHNS and CDR2 is SASEGT in the germline V gene. The CDR3 spans 16 residues. The CDR3 protein is CASSGIQVTSTDTQYF. In DNA, the CDR3 is TGTGCCAGCAGTGGTATACAGGTTACTAGCACAGATACGCAGTATTTT.

The V gene is TRBV5-6, the J gene TRBJ2-1, with 8 bases identical to TRBD1. Germline-derived CDR1 and CDR2 are SGHDT and YYEEEE. CDR3 size: 15 residues. Trimming cost V 0 bases and J 4 bases; bases outside gene matches: 3. CDR3 DNA sequence: TGTGCCAGCAGCTTGGTCAGGGGGCTATACAATGAGCAGTTCTTC. Amino acid sequence: CASSLVRGLYNEQFF.

The chain has TRBV19 and TRBJ2-4; weak D call: TRBD2 (5 bases). The length of the CDR3 is 12 residues. Deletions cut 8 bases from V and 8 bases from J, with 13 bases between. Germline CDR1 LNHDA, CDR2 SQIVND (reference sequence). The CDR3 loop is CASGERGDIQYF. The CDR3 nucleotides read TGTGCCAGTGGGGAGCGAGGAGACATTCAGTACTTC.

The chain has TRBV5-8 and TRBJ1-2; D perhaps matches TRBD1 (6 bases). The V end was cut by 4 bases, the J end by 4 bases, with 17 bases between. This CDR3 is built from 15 residues. Germline CDR1 and CDR2: SGHTS and YDEGEE. Here the CDR3 DNA reads TGTGCCAGCAGCAATGGCCAGGACAGCGCCTATGGCTACACCTTC. Protein sequence: CASSNGQDSAYGYTF.

The chain is built from TRBV28 and TRBJ2-7, with D maybe TRBD2 (6 bases). V lost 3 bases and J lost 3, with 12 bases in between. Per the germline V gene, CDR1 is MDHEN and CDR2 is SYDVKM. This CDR3 comprises 14 residues. CDR3 nucleotides: TGTGCCAGCAGTTTGGGGGGAAGGGGCTACGAGCAGTACTTC. The encoded protein is CASSLGGRGYEQYF.

The rearrangement links TRBV5-1 to TRBJ2-1; weak D call: TRBD1 (5 bases). Germline V gene sequence: CDR1 SGHRS, CDR2 YFSETQ. Trimming removed 5 bases from V and 9 bases from J, with 9 bases in between. This CDR3 has 11 amino acids. For the CDR3, the DNA is TGCGCCAGCAGGGGGCGGACTGAGCAGTTCTTC. Translated, it gives CASRGRTEQFF.